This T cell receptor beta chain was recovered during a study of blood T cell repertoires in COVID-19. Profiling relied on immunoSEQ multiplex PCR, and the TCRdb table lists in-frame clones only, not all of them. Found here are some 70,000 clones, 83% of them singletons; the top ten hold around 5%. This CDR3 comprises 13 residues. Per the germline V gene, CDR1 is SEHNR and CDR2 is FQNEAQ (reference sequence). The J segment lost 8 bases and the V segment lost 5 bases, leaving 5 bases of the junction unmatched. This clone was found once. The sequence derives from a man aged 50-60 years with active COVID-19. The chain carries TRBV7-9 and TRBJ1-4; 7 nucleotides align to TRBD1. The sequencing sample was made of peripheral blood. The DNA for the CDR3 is TGTGCCAGCAGCGACGACAGGGACGAAAAACTGTTTTTT. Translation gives CASSDDRDEKLFF.